The 6 T cell receptor beta chains below were found in one sample sequenced in a study of human T cells and chemical hapten exposure. One entry per CDR3 protein results from TCRdb running MiXCR on the 5' RACE reads. The data show roughly 82,000 distinct CDR3 sequences, 15% to 20% seen once. The authors' total RNA extraction used unfractionated whole blood. The receptors were sampled from a female donor in good health.

This clonotype was seen repeatedly, ten times or more. This sequence joins TRBV3-1 and TRBJ2-7, with D hard to call. The CDR3 loop spans 15 amino acids. Per the germline V gene, CDR1 is LGHDT and CDR2 is YNNKEL (reference sequence). Between the trimmed V and J ends, which lost 0 bases and 5 bases, there was a span of 14 bases. The CDR3 nucleotides read TGTGCCAGCAGCCAAGAGGGCCCGCGGTCCAACGAGCAGTACTTC. Protein product: CASSQEGPRSNEQYF.

This clonotype was counted between two and nine times. This chain joins TRBV12-3 or TRBV12-4 and TRBJ2-3; 13 bases line up with TRBD2. The trim removed 0 bases at V and 3 bases at J, leaving 6 bases unmatched. The CDR3 is 18 residues long. CDR3: CASSLALTSGRRTDTQYF. As DNA, the CDR3 is TGTGCCAGCAGTTTAGCGCTGACTAGCGGGAGGAGGACAGATACGCAGTATTTT.

This clonotype appeared many times. The chain combines TRBV2 with TRBJ2-3, with D possibly being TRBD2 (6 bases). Germline CDR1 reads SNHLY; CDR2 reads FYNNEI. V lost 7 bases to trimming and J lost 1 base, with 24 bases between them. This CDR3 is 18 amino acids long. The CDR3 sequence: CASNPPRGGTGGTDTQYF. DNA of the CDR3: TGTGCCAGCAACCCACCCCGGGGCGGGACCGGCGGCACAGATACGCAGTATTTT.

This clonotype was observed a handful of times. V gene TRBV28 combines with J gene TRBJ1-2, with D tentatively TRBD1 (5 bases). V was shortened by 7 bases and J by 0 bases, with 15 bases between the two germline ends. Germline V gene lookup returns CDR1 MDHEN and CDR2 SYDVKM. The CDR3 covers 15 residues. The CDR3 DNA reads TGTGCCAGCACTACTTGGGACGGGACTAACTATGGCTACACCTTC. Amino acids: CASTTWDGTNYGYTF.

CDR3 region: CASADLRFRTSLGYEQYF. The CDR3 coding sequence is TGTGCCAGCGCAGATTTACGCTTCCGGACTAGCTTGGGCTACGAGCAGTACTTC. V usage is TRBV25-1 and J usage is TRBJ2-7, with TRBD2 matching over 8 bases. Germline V CDR1 and CDR2: MGHDK, SYGVNS. After removal of 8 bases from V and 3 bases from J, the junction contained 21 bases not matched to a gene. The CDR3 is made up of 18 amino acids.

This clonotype was observed a handful of times. The rearrangement links TRBV4-3 to TRBJ1-3; D is possibly TRBD1 (6 bases). V was clipped by 0 bases and J by 1 base, with 13 bases between them. From germline, CDR1 is LGHNA and CDR2 YSLEER. This CDR3 has 17 amino acids. CDR3 loop: CASSQEGGLASGNTIYF. The DNA for the CDR3 is TGCGCCAGCAGCCAAGAGGGGGGCCTCGCTTCTGGAAACACCATATATTTT.